This passage covers 3 T cell receptor beta chains from one sample sequenced in a study of blood T cell repertoires in COVID-19. This table comes from immunoSEQ multiplex PCR, and its TCRdb copy is limited to in-frame clones, with some not included. The sample includes approximately 360,000 clones, 70% to 90% of them seen just once. Sequenced sample: peripheral blood. The receptors were sampled from a man aged 40-50 years with acute or convalescent COVID-19.

This clone was recorded a few times. The chain couples TRBV5-1 to TRBJ2-1, with TRBD2 identical over 10 bases. The ends lost 3 bases at V and 5 bases at J; junction bases unmatched: 8. The CDR3 extends over 16 amino acids. The germline V gene encodes CDR1 SGHRS and CDR2 YFSETQ. The CDR3: CASSSGLAEINNEQFF. CDR3 in DNA: TGCGCCAGCAGCTCAGGACTAGCGGAGATAAACAATGAGCAGTTCTTC.

This chain joins TRBV6-5 and TRBJ2-7; tentative D call: TRBD1 (5 bases). The CDR3 is 12 residues long. Germline CDR1 and CDR2: MNHEY and SVGAGI. V was cut by 8 bases and J by 5 bases, with 13 bases left in between. The CDR3: CASAGYGNEQYF. As DNA, the CDR3 is TGTGCCAGCGCAGGGTATGGGAACGAGCAGTACTTC.

The chain recombines TRBV25-1 with TRBJ1-2; 7 bases are a match to TRBD1. Unmatched junction bases numbered 12, after V lost 3 bases and J lost 8 bases. Germline CDR1 reads MGHDK; CDR2 reads SYGVNS. This CDR3 is built from 15 residues. The chain's CDR3 is CASSDRLGTAQGYTF. CDR3 nucleotide sequence: TGTGCCAGCAGTGATCGACTCGGGACAGCCCAAGGCTACACCTTC.